Shown below are 23 T cell receptor beta chains from a single sample sequenced in a study of Ad26.COV2.S vaccination and SARS-CoV-2 variants. The assay was immunoSEQ multiplex PCR, and TCRdb's table has in-frame clones only and misses some. The sample includes a few hundred thousand clones, 70% to 90% of them seen just once. Treatment noted: around 19 received Ad26.COV2.S at low or high dose, single or two shots; about 5 received placebo; per-sample allocation not given. Sampling was performed 63 days after the first vaccine or placebo injection. This sample comprised peripheral blood, obtained in a trial of Ad26.COV2.S vaccine versus placebo. Receptors were obtained from a person aged 18-65 years who received the Ad26.COV2.S COVID-19 vaccine or a placebo.

The chain is built from TRBV6-1 and TRBJ1-1; 8 bases line up with TRBD1. The CDR3 totals 16 residues. V lost 1 base and J lost 6; bases outside the gene matches: 10. Looked up from germline, CDR1 is MNHNS and CDR2 is SASEGT. As DNA, the CDR3 is TGTGCCAGCAGTGAAGGCGGACAGGGCCGGTACCCTGAAGCTTTCTTT. Amino acids: CASSEGGQGRYPEAFF.

V gene TRBV19 combines with J gene TRBJ1-1; 7 bases are shared with TRBD1. This CDR3 is built from 14 residues. J gave up 1 base and V 8 bases, and 7 bases lay outside the gene matches. Germline assignment: CDR1 LNHDA and CDR2 SQIVND (reference sequence). CDR3 loop: CASQITGENTEAFF. DNA of the CDR3: TGTGCCAGTCAGATCACAGGGGAGAACACTGAAGCTTTCTTT.

The chain uses TRBV19 and TRBJ1-5; D gene uncertain. Germline V CDR1 and CDR2: LNHDA, SQIVND (reference sequence). This CDR3 has 13 residues. Trimming pared 9 bases from V and 0 bases from J, leaving 9 bases between. The CDR3 nucleotides are TGTGCCAGCGCGACGCATAGCAATCAGCCCCAGCATTTT. It is translated as CASATHSNQPQHF.

This chain joins TRBV6-4 and TRBJ2-2, with 12 bases identical to TRBD2. From germline, CDR1 is MRHNA and CDR2 SNTAGT. J lost 2 bases, V lost 5 bases, and 3 bases had no gene match. This CDR3 has 16 amino acids. The CDR3 loop reads CASSRLAGVNTGELFF. The CDR3, as DNA: TGTGCCAGCAGTAGACTAGCGGGGGTTAACACCGGGGAGCTGTTTTTT.

The CDR3 region has the DNA TGTGCCAGCAGCCCGGGACAGGGTACCTACGAGCAGTACTTC. It is translated as CASSPGQGTYEQYF. V usage is TRBV3-1 (or the pseudogene TRBV3-2) and J usage is TRBJ2-7, with 9 bases matching TRBD1. V was clipped by 4 bases and J by 2 bases; unmatched bases: 3. This CDR3 comprises 14 residues. Germline V gives CDR1 LGHDT, CDR2 YNNKEL (reference sequence).

The chain carries TRBV7-2 and TRBJ2-3; D might be TRBD2 (7 bases). V was cut by 5 bases and J by 3 bases, with 12 bases left in between. The CDR3 contains 14 residues. The germline V gene has CDR1 SGHTA and CDR2 FQGNSA. For the CDR3, the DNA is TGTGCCAGCAGCGGAGGGGGGGGAACAGATACGCAGTATTTT. Translated, it gives CASSGGGGTDTQYF.

The rearrangement joins TRBV28 to TRBJ1-2; TRBD1 aligns across 9 bases. J lost 3 bases, V lost 3 bases, and 8 bases had no gene match. CDR3 size: 16 residues. Germline CDR1 and CDR2: MDHEN and SYDVKM. The CDR3 loop reads CASSFLQGASYYGYTF. For the CDR3, the DNA is TGTGCCAGCAGTTTTTTACAGGGGGCAAGTTACTATGGCTACACCTTC.

V gene TRBV5-4 combines with J gene TRBJ1-6; 7 bases are a match to TRBD1. J gave up 4 bases and V 3 bases, and 1 base lay outside the gene matches. The CDR3 is 14 residues long. In germline, CDR1 is SGHNT, CDR2 YYREEE (reference sequence). CDR3 sequence reads: CASSSGQYNSPLHF. CDR3 sequence (DNA): TGTGCCAGCAGCTCGGGACAGTATAATTCACCCCTCCACTTT. Based on the CDR3 plus reference TRBV5-4 and TRBJ1-6, the full variable domain is ETGVTQSPTHLIKTRGQQVTLRCSSQSGHNTVSWYQQALGQGPQFIFQYYREEENGRGNFPPRFSGLQFPNYSSELNVNALELDDSALYLCASSSGQYNSPLHFGNGTRLTVT.

The chain combines TRBV11-2 with TRBJ1-1; D might be TRBD1 (5 bases). CDR3 length: 13 residues. Germline-derived CDR1 and CDR2 are SGHAT and FQNNGV. The V gene lost 5 bases and the J gene lost 5 bases, with 12 bases spanning the gap. The CDR3 DNA reads as TGTGCCAGCAGCCCCGGGGGTGGAACTGAAGCTTTCTTT. Protein sequence: CASSPGGGTEAFF.

This clone was detected only a few times. The rearrangement joins TRBV7-6 to TRBJ2-2; the match to TRBD1 covers 9 bases. The CDR3 is 16 residues long. V shed 6 bases, J shed 7 bases, and the junction held 12 bases outside the gene matches. Germline loops: CDR1 SGHVS, CDR2 FNYEAQ. The CDR3 DNA is TGTGCCAGCAGTACAGGGGGGACAGGGAAAAACGGGGAGCTGTTTTTT. It translates to CASSTGGTGKNGELFF.

J is TRBJ2-7 and V is TRBV9, with a weak D call TRBD1 (5 bases). The CDR3 is made up of 13 amino acids. In germline, CDR1 is SGDLS, CDR2 YYNGEE. As DNA, the CDR3 is TGTGGCCCGGTGGTTGTCAGGGTGTACGAGCAGTACTTC. Encoded protein: CGPVVVRVYEQYF.

This chain joins TRBV30 and TRBJ1-1; TRBD1 is a possible D gene (6 bases). The CDR3 sequence is 13 residues long. CDR1 and CDR2 from the germline V gene are GTSNPN and SVGIG (reference sequence). V lost 2 bases and J 3 bases, leaving 10 bases between the germline ends. Here the CDR3 reads CAWSLEGDTEAFF. CDR3 DNA sequence: TGTGCCTGGAGTCTGGAGGGGGACACTGAAGCTTTCTTT.

The chain recombines TRBV28 with TRBJ1-3; maybe TRBD1 (5 bases). This CDR3 is built from 14 residues. Germline assignment: CDR1 MDHEN and CDR2 SYDVKM. V was clipped by 6 bases and J by 0 bases, with 9 bases between them. DNA for the CDR3: TGTGCCAGCAGCTCTGGGACCTCTGGAAACACCATATATTTT. Its translation: CASSSGTSGNTIYF.

V is TRBV2 and J is TRBJ2-3, with 8 bases that match TRBD2. The junction had 12 bases not matched to a gene; V was cut back by 5 bases and J by 5 bases. Germline V gene sequence: CDR1 SNHLY, CDR2 FYNNEI. This CDR3 has 16 residues. CDR3 DNA: TGTGCCAGCAGTTTTTCGGGGGGGCCGTCAATAGATACGCAGTATTTT. The encoded protein is CASSFSGGPSIDTQYF.

This clone has just one count. V is TRBV27 and J is TRBJ2-1; 13 nucleotides line up with TRBD2. The CDR3 spans 17 residues. The V gene end was trimmed by 5 bases and the J gene end by 7 bases; junction bases not matched to a gene: 11. Germline CDR1 is MNHEY and CDR2 is SMNVEV (reference sequence). As DNA, the CDR3 is TGTGCCAGCAGTATACTAGCGGGGGGGACGTCTTTTAATGAGCAGTTCTTC. Protein product: CASSILAGGTSFNEQFF.

The rearrangement uses TRBV7-9 and TRBJ2-7, with D perhaps TRBD2 (6 bases). The CDR3 loop spans 11 amino acids. V lost 5 bases to trimming and J lost 6 bases, with 8 bases between them. Germline V gene lookup returns CDR1 SEHNR and CDR2 FQNEAQ (reference sequence). The CDR3 spells CASSPGVEQYF. CDR3 bases: TGTGCCAGCAGCCCGGGGGTCGAGCAGTACTTC.

The chain recombines TRBV30 with TRBJ1-6; no definite D call. From germline, CDR1 is GTSNPN and CDR2 SVGIG (reference sequence). The V and J ends lost 3 bases and 1 base respectively, with 16 bases between them. There are 17 residues in the CDR3. CDR3 loop: CAWRDPARSSYNSPLHF. The CDR3 bases are TGTGCCTGGAGGGACCCTGCCAGGAGTTCCTATAATTCACCCCTCCACTTT.

This chain links TRBV2 with TRBJ1-1; D remains unclear. V shed 9 bases and J shed 0 bases, with 14 bases lying between them. Germline loops: CDR1 SNHLY, CDR2 FYNNEI. This CDR3 region has 14 residues. CDR3 in amino acids: CASSPTPVNTEAFF. Written as DNA, the CDR3 is TGTGCCAGTAGTCCTACCCCGGTGAACACTGAAGCTTTCTTT.

This clone was seen a handful of times. CDR3 residues: CAWRWGASSYEQYF. The CDR3 coding sequence is TGTGCCTGGAGATGGGGCGCTAGCTCCTACGAGCAGTACTTC. V is TRBV30 and J is TRBJ2-7; D is perhaps TRBD1 (5 bases). The V end was cut by 3 bases, the J end by 0 bases, with 12 bases between. This CDR3 spans 14 amino acids. Per the germline V gene, CDR1 is GTSNPN and CDR2 is SVGIG (reference sequence).

This clone was recorded once. The chain recombines TRBV4-3 with TRBJ2-5; no reliable D call. CDR3 length: 15 amino acids. CDR1 and CDR2 (germline): LGHNA, YSLEER. Between the trimmed V and J ends, which lost 2 bases and 5 bases, there was a span of 15 bases. CDR3 coding DNA: TGCGCCAGCAGCCAATTACAACGGCTGGGGGAGACCCAGTACTTC. Translation: CASSQLQRLGETQYF.

This chain links TRBV4-1 with TRBJ2-3; D uncertain. CDR1 MGHRA and CDR2 YSYEKL come from the germline V gene. Trimming shortened V by 4 bases and J by 1 base, and 9 bases separated the two germline ends. This CDR3 has 14 amino acids. Here the CDR3 DNA reads TGCGCCAGCAGCCCCCCAGACCGCACAGATACGCAGTATTTT. As protein: CASSPPDRTDTQYF.

This clone was found a few times. The rearrangement joins TRBV4-3 to TRBJ1-5, with a possible D match to TRBD1 (5 bases). V was pared by 0 bases and J by 3 bases, with 18 bases between. The CDR3 consists of 18 residues. CDR1 is LGHNA and CDR2 is YSLEER in the germline V gene. CDR3 sequence: CASSQDPPGRGTNQPQHF. CDR3 sequence (DNA): TGCGCCAGCAGCCAAGACCCCCCGGGGAGGGGTACCAATCAGCCCCAGCATTTT.

J is TRBJ1-1 and V is TRBV6-2 or TRBV6-3, with D hard to call. Germline CDR1 and CDR2: MNHEY and SVGEGT. Trimming pared 0 bases from V and 1 base from J, leaving 6 bases between. This CDR3 region has 14 residues. CDR3 in DNA: TGTGCCAGCAGTTACTCTTGGCAGAACACTGAAGCTTTCTTT. The encoded protein is CASSYSWQNTEAFF.